This is a list of T cell receptor beta chains from one sample in a study of cytotoxic CD8 clonotypes in ibrutinib-treated CLL. Libraries were prepared by immunoSEQ multiplex PCR; TCRdb keeps only in-frame clonotypes and omits some of them. The sample consists of about 160,000 clones, more than 65% of them appearing once. The specimen comprised PBMCs, sampled after 12 months of ibrutinib treatment. The receptors stem from a human donor with chronic lymphocytic leukemia. Each CDR3 is given with its conserved first and last residue. Each record gives: CDR3 length, clone size, J gene, D gene, V gene, CDR3 DNA, CDR3 protein. A D gene is named only where the DNA matches it firmly. Clone size is shown for a subset of rows, as once, few, many or a class of expanded clone.

>15|few|TRBJ2-5|-|TRBV11-1
TGTGCCAGCAGCCCTCGAACAGAGGGAGGAGAGACCCAGTACTTC
CASSPRTEGGETQYF
>18|-|TRBJ2-1|TRBD2|TRBV2
TGTGCCAGCAGTGACCAGCTAGCGGGAGGGCCCCTGGACAATGAGCAGTTCTTC
CASSDQLAGGPLDNEQFF
>13|-|TRBJ2-7|TRBD1|TRBV7-7
TGTGCCAGCAGCCCTGACAGGGGCCACGAGCAGTACTTC
CASSPDRGHEQYF
>14|-|TRBJ2-2|TRBD2|TRBV29-1
TGCAGCGCCGGGGGACTAGCGGGAGCCGGGGAGCTGTTTTTT
CSAGGLAGAGELFF
>15|-|TRBJ2-1|TRBD2|TRBV28
TGTGCCAGCAACCCAGCGGGGAGCTCCTACAATGAGCAGTTCTTC
CASNPAGSSYNEQFF
>15|-|TRBJ1-4|TRBD1|TRBV7-2
TGTGCCAGCAGCTCGGACAGGGGGCGGAAGGAAAAACTGTTTTTT
CASSSDRGRKEKLFF
>13|once|TRBJ2-7|-|TRBV6-6
TGTGCCAGCAGCAGAAGTCTGGCCCACGAGCAGTACTTC
CASSRSLAHEQYF
>15|-|TRBJ1-2|-|TRBV6-5
TGTGCCAGCAGTGCCCCAGGGGACCAGGGGCATGGCTACACCTTC
CASSAPGDQGHGYTF
>15|-|TRBJ2-3|TRBD2|TRBV6-6
TGTGCCAGCAGTCGCACGGCGGGAGTCACAGATACGCAGTATTTT
CASSRTAGVTDTQYF
>15|-|TRBJ1-2|TRBD1|TRBV5-5
TGTGCCAGCAGCTTGGCCGCGACAGGGCACTATGGCTACACCTTC
CASSLAATGHYGYTF
>15|-|TRBJ2-5|-|TRBV4-1
TGCGCCAGCAGCCAAGGGCCCGTAGGGGAAGAGACCCAGTACTTC
CASSQGPVGEETQYF
>13|-|TRBJ1-1|-|TRBV7-3
TGTGCCAGCAGTTTCACGACGGACACTGAAGCTTTCTTT
CASSFTTDTEAFF
>14|-|TRBJ1-2|TRBD1|TRBV5-4
TGTGCCAGCAGGAAACAGGGGGCCCTCGTTGGCTACACCTTC
CASRKQGALVGYTF
>16|-|TRBJ2-3|-|TRBV7-9
TGTGCCAGCAGCTTATCAGTTAGAGGGGACACAGATACGCAGTATTTT
CASSLSVRGDTDTQYF
>15|-|TRBJ1-1|-|TRBV27
TGTGCCAGCAGTTTAGGAACAGAAAGGAACACTGAAGCTTTCTTT
CASSLGTERNTEAFF
>12|many|TRBJ2-1|-|TRBV11-2
TGTGCCAGCAGCCCCCTCTACAATGAGCAGTTCTTC
CASSPLYNEQFF
>15|-|TRBJ2-2|-|TRBV11-2
TGTGCCAGCAGCTTAGCGACTCCGGGCACCGGGGAGCTGTTTTTT
CASSLATPGTGELFF
>15|-|TRBJ1-4|TRBD1|TRBV2
TGTGCCAGCAGTGAACACTCAGGGGGTGGTGAAAAACTGTTTTTT
CASSEHSGGGEKLFF
>14|-|TRBJ2-3|TRBD1|TRBV4-3
TGCGCCAGCAGCCGACAACAGGGGACAGATACGCAGTATTTT
CASSRQQGTDTQYF